This record concerns one T cell receptor (beta chain) sequence. Treatment denoted: around 19 received Ad26.COV2.S at low or high dose, single or two shots; 5 received placebo; per-sample allocation not given. Collection of the samples took place on day 63 after the first injection of vaccine or placebo. Profiling relied on immunoSEQ multiplex PCR, and the TCRdb table lists in-frame clones only, not all of them. The sample comprises more than 300,000 clones, around 85% of which are singletons, and under 2.5% rests with the top ten. These data are taken from a study of Ad26.COV2.S vaccination and SARS-CoV-2 variants. The CDR3 totals 14 residues. Germline V lookup: CDR1 SEHNR, CDR2 FQNEAQ (reference sequence). Trimming removed 6 bases from V and 0 bases from J, with 9 bases in between.

Here the sequenced sample was peripheral blood, taken in a trial of Ad26.COV2.S vaccine versus placebo. The sequence was obtained from a person between 18 and 65 years old who received the Ad26.COV2.S COVID-19 vaccine or a placebo. This chain links TRBV7-9 with TRBJ1-3, with D possibly TRBD1 on 5 matching bases. CDR3 amino acids: CASRTARSGNTIYF. The CDR3 region has the DNA TGTGCCAGCAGGACAGCCCGCTCTGGAAACACCATATATTTT.